Sequencing of this T cell receptor beta chain was carried out in a study of T cell responses to AZD1222 COVID-19 vaccine. Of note for this clone: Its antigen is not known.

Timing groups of about 4 and about 12 weeks for second doses were pooled. Profiled with immunoSEQ multiplex PCR; TCRdb holds only in-frame clones, not every one. The sample lists some 110,000 clones, 89% occurring once. Whole-study findings and limits: Two AZD1222 administrations were followed by greater Spike-specific TCR breadth and depth. Baseline seropositivity characterized only a handful of AZD1222 recipients.

This TCR came from an adult who received the AZD1222 COVID-19 vaccine. The specimen was peripheral blood, collected 28 days after the second AZD1222 dose.

The CDR3 DNA reads TGTGCCAGAAGCTTGCGGCTAATAAAGAATGAGCAGTTCTTC. It specifies CARSLRLIKNEQFF. V is TRBV5-3 and J is TRBJ2-1; D gene unclear. TRBV5-3 counts as an open reading frame of uncertain function. CDR3 length: 14 residues. Trimming removed 1 base from V and 7 bases from J, with 12 bases in between.